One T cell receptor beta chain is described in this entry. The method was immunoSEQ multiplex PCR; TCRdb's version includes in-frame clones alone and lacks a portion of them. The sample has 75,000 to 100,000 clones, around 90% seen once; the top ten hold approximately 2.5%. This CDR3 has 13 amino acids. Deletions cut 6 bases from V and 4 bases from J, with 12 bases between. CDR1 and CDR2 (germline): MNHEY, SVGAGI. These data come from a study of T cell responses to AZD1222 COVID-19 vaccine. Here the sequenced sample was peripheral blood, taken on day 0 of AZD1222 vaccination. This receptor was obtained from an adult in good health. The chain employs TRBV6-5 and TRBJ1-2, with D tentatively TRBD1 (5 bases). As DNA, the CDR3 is TGTGCCAGCAGAGGAGGGGTTTTCTATGGCTACACCTTC. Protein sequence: CASRGGVFYGYTF.